Below, one T cell receptor (beta chain) is given with its context. What it binds is unknown. The record originates from a study of cytomegalovirus exposure and HLA in healthy donors. Regarding the study as a whole: TCR beta V- and J-gene trimming, according to a later analysis, was linked to a missense DCLRE1C variant.

The PCR made use of 60 Vbeta and 13 Jbeta primers. TCRdb's table, derived via immunoSEQ multiplex PCR, lists solely in-frame clones and lacks some. The table shows fewer than 250,000 clones, with over 75% occurring only once. V trimming: 2 bases; J trimming: 8 bases; junction bases outside the gene matches: 18. Germline V gives CDR1 SGHRS, CDR2 YFSETQ. CDR3 length: 18 residues. Sample: PBMCs. The sequence was collected from a man aged 18 to 30 in good health and CMV-seronegative. V is TRBV5-1 and J is TRBJ2-2; 7 positions agree with TRBD2. CDR3 sequence (DNA): TGCGCCAGCAGCTTACCCCCAAGTGCGGGAGCTTGGTTGGGGGAGCTGTTTTTT. As protein: CASSLPPSAGAWLGELFF.